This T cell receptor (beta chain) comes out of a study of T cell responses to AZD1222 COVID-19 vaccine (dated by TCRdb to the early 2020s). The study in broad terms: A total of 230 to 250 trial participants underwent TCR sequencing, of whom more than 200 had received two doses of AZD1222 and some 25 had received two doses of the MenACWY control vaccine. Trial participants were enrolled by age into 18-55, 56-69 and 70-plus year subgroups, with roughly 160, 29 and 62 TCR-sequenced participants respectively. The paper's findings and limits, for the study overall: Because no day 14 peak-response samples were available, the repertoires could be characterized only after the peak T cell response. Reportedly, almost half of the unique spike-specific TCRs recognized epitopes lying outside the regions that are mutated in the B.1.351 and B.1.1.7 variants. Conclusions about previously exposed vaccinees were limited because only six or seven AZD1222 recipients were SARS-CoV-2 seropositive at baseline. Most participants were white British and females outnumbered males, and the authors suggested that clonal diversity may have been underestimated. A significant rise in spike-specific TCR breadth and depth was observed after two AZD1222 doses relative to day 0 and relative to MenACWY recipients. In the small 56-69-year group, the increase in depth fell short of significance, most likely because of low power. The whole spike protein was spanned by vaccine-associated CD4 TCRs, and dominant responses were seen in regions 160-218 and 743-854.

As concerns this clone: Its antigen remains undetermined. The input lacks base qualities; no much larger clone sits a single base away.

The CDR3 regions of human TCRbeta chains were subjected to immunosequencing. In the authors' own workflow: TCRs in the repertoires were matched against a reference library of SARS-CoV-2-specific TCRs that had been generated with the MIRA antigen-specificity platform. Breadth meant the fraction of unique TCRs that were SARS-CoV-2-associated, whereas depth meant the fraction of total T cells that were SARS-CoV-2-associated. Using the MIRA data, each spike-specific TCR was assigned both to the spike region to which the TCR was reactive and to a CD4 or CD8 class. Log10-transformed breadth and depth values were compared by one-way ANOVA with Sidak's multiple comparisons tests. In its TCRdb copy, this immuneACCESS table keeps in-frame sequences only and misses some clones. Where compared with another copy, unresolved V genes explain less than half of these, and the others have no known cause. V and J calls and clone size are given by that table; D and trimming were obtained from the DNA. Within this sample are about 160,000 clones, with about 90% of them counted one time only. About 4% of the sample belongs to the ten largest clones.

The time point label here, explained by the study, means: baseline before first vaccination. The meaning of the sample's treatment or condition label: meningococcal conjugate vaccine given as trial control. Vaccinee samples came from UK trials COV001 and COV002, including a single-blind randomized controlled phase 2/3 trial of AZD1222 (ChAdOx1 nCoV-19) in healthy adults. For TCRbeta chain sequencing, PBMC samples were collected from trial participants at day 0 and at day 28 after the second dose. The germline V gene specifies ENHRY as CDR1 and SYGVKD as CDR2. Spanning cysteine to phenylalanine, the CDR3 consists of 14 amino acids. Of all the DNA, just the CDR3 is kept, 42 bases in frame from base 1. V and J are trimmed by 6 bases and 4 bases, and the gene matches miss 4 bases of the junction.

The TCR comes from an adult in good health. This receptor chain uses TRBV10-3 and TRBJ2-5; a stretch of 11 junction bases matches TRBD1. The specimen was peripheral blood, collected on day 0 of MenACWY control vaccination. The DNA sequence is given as TGTGCCATCAGGCGGGGACAGGGGGGAGAGACCCAGTACTTC. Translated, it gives CAIRRGQGGETQYF.